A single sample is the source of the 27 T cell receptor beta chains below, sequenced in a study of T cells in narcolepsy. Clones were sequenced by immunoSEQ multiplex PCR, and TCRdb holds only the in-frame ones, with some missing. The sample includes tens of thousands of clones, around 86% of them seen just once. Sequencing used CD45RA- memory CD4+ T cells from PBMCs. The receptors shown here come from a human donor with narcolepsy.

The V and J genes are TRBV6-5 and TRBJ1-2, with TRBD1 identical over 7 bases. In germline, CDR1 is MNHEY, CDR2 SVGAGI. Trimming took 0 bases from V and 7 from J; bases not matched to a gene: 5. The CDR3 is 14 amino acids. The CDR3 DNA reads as TGTGCCAGCAGTTACTCGGGGACAGTGAGTGGCTACACCTTC. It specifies CASSYSGTVSGYTF.

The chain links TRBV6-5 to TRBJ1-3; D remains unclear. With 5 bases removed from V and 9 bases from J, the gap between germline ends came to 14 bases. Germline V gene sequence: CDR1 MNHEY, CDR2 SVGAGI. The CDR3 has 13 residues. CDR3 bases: TGTGCCAGCAGTGAAGGAGGAAGCCGCACCATATATTTT. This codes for CASSEGGSRTIYF.

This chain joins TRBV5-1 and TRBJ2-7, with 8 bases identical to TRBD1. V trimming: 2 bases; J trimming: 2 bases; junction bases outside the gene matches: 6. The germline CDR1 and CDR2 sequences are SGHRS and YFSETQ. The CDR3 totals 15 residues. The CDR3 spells CASSLLPGQAYEQYF. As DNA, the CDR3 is TGCGCCAGCAGCTTACTCCCGGGACAGGCCTACGAGCAGTACTTC.

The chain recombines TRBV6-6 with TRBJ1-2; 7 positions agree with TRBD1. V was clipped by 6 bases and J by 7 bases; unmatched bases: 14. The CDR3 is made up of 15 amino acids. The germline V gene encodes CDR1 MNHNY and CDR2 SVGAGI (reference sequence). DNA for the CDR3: TGTGCCAGCAGCCGTTCAGGACAGGACTTTTCTGGCTACACCTTC. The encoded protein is CASSRSGQDFSGYTF.

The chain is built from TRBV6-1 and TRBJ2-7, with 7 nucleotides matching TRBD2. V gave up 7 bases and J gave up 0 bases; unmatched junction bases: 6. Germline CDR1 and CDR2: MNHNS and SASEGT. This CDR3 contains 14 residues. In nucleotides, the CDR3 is TGTGCCAGCATGTTAACGGGAGGCTCCTACGAGCAGTACTTC. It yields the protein CASMLTGGSYEQYF.

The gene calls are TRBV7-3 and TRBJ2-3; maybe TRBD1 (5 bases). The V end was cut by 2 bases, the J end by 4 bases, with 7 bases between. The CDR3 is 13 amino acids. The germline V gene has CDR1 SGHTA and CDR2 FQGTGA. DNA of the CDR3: TGTGCCAGCAGCTTATCACAGGCAGATACGCAGTATTTT. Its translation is CASSLSQADTQYF.

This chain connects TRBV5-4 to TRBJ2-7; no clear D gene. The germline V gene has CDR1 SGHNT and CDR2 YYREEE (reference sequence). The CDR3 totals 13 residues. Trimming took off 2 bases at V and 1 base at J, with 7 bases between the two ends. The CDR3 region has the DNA TGTGCCAGCAGCTTTGAGAGGTCCTACGAGCAGTACTTC. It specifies CASSFERSYEQYF.

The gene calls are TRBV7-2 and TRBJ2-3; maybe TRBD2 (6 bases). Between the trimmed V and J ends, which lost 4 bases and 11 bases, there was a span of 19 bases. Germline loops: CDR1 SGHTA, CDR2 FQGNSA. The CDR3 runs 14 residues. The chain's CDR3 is CASSYSRRAGMQYF. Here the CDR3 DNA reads TGTGCCAGCAGCTACTCAAGACGGGCGGGAATGCAGTATTTT.

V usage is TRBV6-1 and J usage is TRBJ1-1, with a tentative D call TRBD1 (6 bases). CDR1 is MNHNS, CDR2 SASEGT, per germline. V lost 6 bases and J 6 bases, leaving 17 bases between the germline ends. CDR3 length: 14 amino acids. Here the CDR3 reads CASSREGEGAEAFF. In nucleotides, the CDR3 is TGTGCCAGCAGCCGAGAGGGGGAAGGGGCTGAAGCTTTCTTT.

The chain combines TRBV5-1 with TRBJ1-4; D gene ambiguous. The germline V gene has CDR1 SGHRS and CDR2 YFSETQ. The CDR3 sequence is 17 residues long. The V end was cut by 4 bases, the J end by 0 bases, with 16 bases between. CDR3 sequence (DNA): TGCGCCAGCAGCCCCGGAGGCAGGCTGACAACTAATGAAAAACTGTTTTTT. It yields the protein CASSPGGRLTTNEKLFF.

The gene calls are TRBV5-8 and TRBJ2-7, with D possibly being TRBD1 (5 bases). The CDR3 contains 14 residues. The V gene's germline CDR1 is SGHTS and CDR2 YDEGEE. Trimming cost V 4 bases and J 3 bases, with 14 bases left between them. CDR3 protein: CASSPTGPVYEQYF. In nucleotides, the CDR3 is TGTGCCAGCAGCCCCACAGGTCCAGTCTACGAGCAGTACTTC.

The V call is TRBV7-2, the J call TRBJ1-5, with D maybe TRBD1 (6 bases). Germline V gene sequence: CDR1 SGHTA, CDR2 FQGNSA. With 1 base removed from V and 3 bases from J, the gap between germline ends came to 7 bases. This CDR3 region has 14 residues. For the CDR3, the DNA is TGTGCCAGCAGCTTAGGGACAGTCAATCAGCCCCAGCATTTT. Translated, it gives CASSLGTVNQPQHF.

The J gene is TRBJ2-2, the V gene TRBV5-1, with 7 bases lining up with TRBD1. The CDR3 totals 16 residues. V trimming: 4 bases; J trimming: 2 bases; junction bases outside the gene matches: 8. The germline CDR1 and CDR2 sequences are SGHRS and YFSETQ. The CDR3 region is CASSALGTVNTGELFF. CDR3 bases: TGCGCCAGCAGCGCACTCGGGACAGTAAACACCGGGGAGCTGTTTTTT.

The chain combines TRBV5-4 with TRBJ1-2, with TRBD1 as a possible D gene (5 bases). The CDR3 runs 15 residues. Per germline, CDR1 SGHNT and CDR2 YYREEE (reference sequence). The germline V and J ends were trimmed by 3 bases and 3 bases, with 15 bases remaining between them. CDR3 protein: CASSWGLRVDYGYTF. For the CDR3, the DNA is TGTGCCAGCAGCTGGGGCTTGAGGGTGGACTATGGCTACACCTTC.

For the CDR3, the DNA is TGCGCCAGCAGCTTGGGCTGGCTGCTCGGGGAGACCCAGTACTTC. This sequence encodes CASSLGWLLGETQYF. The chain combines TRBV5-1 with TRBJ2-5; D not resolved. Germline-derived CDR1 and CDR2 are SGHRS and YFSETQ. The CDR3 spans 15 residues. Trimming pared 0 bases from V and 5 bases from J, leaving 14 bases between.

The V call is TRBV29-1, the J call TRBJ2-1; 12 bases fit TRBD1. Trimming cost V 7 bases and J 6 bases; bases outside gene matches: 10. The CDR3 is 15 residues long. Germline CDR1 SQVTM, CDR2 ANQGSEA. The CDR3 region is CSANPGTGGFNEQFF. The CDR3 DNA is TGCAGCGCCAACCCCGGGACAGGGGGCTTCAATGAGCAGTTCTTC.

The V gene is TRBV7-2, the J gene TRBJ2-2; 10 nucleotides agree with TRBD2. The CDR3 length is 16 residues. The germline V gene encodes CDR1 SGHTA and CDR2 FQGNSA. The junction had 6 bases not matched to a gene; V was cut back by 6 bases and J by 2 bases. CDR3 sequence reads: CASSLSGGFNTGELFF. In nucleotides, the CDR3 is TGTGCCAGCAGTCTTAGCGGGGGGTTTAACACCGGGGAGCTGTTTTTT.

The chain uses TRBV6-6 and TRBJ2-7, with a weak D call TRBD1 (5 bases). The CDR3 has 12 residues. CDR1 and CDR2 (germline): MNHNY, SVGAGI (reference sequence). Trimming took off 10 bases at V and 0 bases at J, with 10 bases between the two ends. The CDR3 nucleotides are TGTGCCACTCACAGGAGCTCCTACGAGCAGTACTTC. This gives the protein CATHRSSYEQYF.

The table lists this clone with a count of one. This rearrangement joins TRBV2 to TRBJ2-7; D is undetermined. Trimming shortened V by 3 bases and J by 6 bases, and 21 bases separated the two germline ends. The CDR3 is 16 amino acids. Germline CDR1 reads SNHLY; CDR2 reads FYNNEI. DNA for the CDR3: TGTGCCAGCAGTGAGGTGGGCCCGTTAAGGGCCGCCGAGCAGTACTTC. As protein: CASSEVGPLRAAEQYF.

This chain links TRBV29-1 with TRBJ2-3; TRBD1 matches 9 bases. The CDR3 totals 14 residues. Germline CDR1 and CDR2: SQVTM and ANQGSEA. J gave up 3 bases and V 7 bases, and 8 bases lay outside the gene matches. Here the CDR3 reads CSAIQGAWTDTQYF. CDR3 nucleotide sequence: TGCAGCGCTATACAGGGGGCCTGGACAGATACGCAGTATTTT.

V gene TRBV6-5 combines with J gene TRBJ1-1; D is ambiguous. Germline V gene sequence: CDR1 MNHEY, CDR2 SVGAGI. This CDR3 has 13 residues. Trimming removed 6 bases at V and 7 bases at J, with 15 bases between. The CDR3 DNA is TGTGCCAGCAGGGTGGATTGGACCTATGAAGCTTTCTTT. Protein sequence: CASRVDWTYEAFF.

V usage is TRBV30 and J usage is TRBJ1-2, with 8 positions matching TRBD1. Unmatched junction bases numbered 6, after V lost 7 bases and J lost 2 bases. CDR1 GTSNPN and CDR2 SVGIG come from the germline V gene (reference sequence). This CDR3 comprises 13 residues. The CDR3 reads CAYSTGVNYGYTF. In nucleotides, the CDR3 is TGTGCCTACTCGACAGGGGTAAACTATGGCTACACCTTC.

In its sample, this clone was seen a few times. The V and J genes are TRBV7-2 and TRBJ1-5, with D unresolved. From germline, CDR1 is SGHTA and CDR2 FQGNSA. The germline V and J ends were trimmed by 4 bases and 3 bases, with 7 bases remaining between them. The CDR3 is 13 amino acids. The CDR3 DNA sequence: TGTGCCAGCAGCTCCGACCTCAATCAGCCCCAGCATTTT. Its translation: CASSSDLNQPQHF.

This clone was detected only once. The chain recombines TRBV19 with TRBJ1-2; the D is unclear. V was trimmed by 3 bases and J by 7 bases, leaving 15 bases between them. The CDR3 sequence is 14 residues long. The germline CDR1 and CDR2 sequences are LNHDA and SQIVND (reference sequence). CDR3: CASSIPRGIGGYTF. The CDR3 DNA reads TGTGCCAGTAGTATCCCCCGGGGTATTGGTGGCTACACCTTC.

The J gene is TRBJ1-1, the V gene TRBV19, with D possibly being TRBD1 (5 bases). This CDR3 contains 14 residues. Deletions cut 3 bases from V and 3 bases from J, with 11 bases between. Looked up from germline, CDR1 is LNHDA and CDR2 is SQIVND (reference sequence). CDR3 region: CASSMGVEDTEAFF. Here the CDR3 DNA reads TGTGCCAGTAGTATGGGGGTGGAGGACACTGAAGCTTTCTTT. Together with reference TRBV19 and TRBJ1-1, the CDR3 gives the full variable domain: DGGITQSPKYLFRKEGQNVTLSCEQNLNHDAMYWYRQDPGQGLRLIYYSQIVNDFQKGDIAEGYSVSREKKESFPLTVTSAQKNPTAFYLCASSMGVEDTEAFFGQGTRLTVV.

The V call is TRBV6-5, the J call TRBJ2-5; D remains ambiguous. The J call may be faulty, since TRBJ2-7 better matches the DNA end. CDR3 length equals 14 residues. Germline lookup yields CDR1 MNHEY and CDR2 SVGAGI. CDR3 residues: CASSPWVQSYEQYF. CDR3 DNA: TGTGCCAGCAGCCCTTGGGTGCAGTCCTACGAGCAGTACTTC.

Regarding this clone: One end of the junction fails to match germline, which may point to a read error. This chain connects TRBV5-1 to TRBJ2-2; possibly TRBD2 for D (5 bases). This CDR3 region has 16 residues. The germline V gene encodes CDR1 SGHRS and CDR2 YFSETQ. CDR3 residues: CASSQTIRMNAGELFF. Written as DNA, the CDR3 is TGCGCCAGCAGCCAGACTATTCGGATGAACGCCGGGGAGCTGTTTTTT.